The subject of this entry is one T cell receptor beta chain. There is no known antigen for this receptor. Base qualities are not provided; no much larger clone lies one nucleotide away. In the prospective study, participants were about 18 to 100 years old, resided in fewer than 25 geographic areas of the United States, and were enrolled through a virtual design. To assign participants to cohorts, the prospective study relied on clinical history that participants themselves reported in a screening survey and a study questionnaire. For ImmuneRACE Cohort 3, a participant was defined as recovered based on two consecutive negative NP/OP PCR tests, clearance by a healthcare professional, or resolution of symptoms. In the prospective study, whole blood, serum and a nasopharyngeal or oropharyngeal swab were collected from each participant by mobile phlebotomists. Participants in the prospective study had the option to provide additional blood draws and questionnaires over a roughly 2-month period. Before DNA extraction, blood samples from the prospective study were shipped at room temperature or frozen.

Trimming takes 5 bases from V and 0 bases from J, and the germline ends sit 14 bases apart. Counted from cysteine to phenylalanine, this CDR3 has 17 amino acids. The read is trimmed to its CDR3 DNA, 51 bases read in frame from base 1. From the germline V gene (reference sequence), CDR1 is LNHDA and CDR2 is SQIVND. This sample is part of a study of blood T cell repertoires in COVID-19 (dated by TCRdb to 2020 to 2021). For the study in its entirety: Samples covering the acute and convalescent phases of COVID-19 were provided by collaborators in the United States, Italy and Spain. Samples came from the ongoing ImmuneRACE study (first 160 participants) plus 1,254 subjects from 6 global collaborators. The prospective study material was composed of cDNA or gDNA derived from T cells, B-cell-depleted T cells, or PBMCs. Subjects who had been exposed to COVID-19, were actively infected with it, or had recovered from it provided the deeply sampled blood TCRbeta repertoires that made up the dataset. The repertoires were released in a freely available public database meant as a resource for research on the immune response to SARS-CoV-2. Where HLA class I and class II types were available, the types were taken from metadata supplied by the sample provider, not from assay-based typing. Nearly every sample came with metadata listing a de-identified subject ID, COVID-19 status, age in years and sex.

Overall study results and their limits: How much clinical and demographic metadata was included differed by source and by participant, and the metadata was provided uncurated.

The immunoSEQ Assay, a bias-controlled multiplex PCR, was used to amplify TCRbeta CDR3 regions from genomic DNA. The original pipeline was this. Within the assay, amplification of reference gene primers was used to estimate how many nucleated cells each sample contained. To quantify the absolute abundance of each unique TCRbeta CDR3 rearrangement, sequence reads were collapsed and filtered. For each sample, productive Simpson clonality was calculated as the square root of Simpson's diversity index across productive rearrangements. TCRdb limited this immuneACCESS table to in-frame rearrangements with V and J called. A share of clones is missing; checked studies link under half to unresolved V genes, and the rest is unexplained. V, J and clone size derive from that table, while D and trimming were established from the DNA sequence. This sample comprises under 450,000 clones, around 87% of them detected only once. The ten largest clones capture 1% to 1.5% of the sample.

The receptor chain draws on TRBV19 and TRBJ1-6; matching of 6 bases hints at TRBD1 as the D gene. The specimen was PBMCs or T cells enriched from blood (not recorded which). The clonotype originates from a man younger than 45 who had recovered from COVID-19. In nucleotides, the sequence is TGTGCCAGTAGTTCCCGGACAGAGAGCTCCTATAATTCACCCCTCCACTTT. Translated, this gives CASSSRTESSYNSPLHF.